The 21 T cell receptor beta chains presented below share a single source sample, sequenced in a study of blood T cell repertoires in COVID-19. Only in-frame clones appear in the TCRdb table, and some are missing; sequencing was by immunoSEQ multiplex PCR. The repertoire holds fewer than 200,000 clones, with less than 90% as singletons. Sequences were obtained from PBMCs or T cells enriched from blood (not recorded which). These receptors were collected from a woman in her 50s who had recovered from COVID-19.

The chain uses TRBV28 and TRBJ1-1; D ambiguous. The V end lost 6 bases, the J end lost 4 bases, and 12 bases lay between the germline ends. The CDR3 is made up of 13 amino acids. Germline V gene sequence: CDR1 MDHEN, CDR2 SYDVKM. The CDR3 sequence is CASRTQVLTEAFF. CDR3 coding DNA: TGTGCCAGCAGAACCCAGGTACTCACTGAAGCTTTCTTT.

The rearrangement uses TRBV5-1 and TRBJ2-5, with TRBD1 identical over 8 bases. This CDR3 has 14 amino acids. V shed 5 bases, J shed 2 bases, and the junction held 5 bases outside the gene matches. CDR1 is SGHRS, CDR2 YFSETQ, per germline. CDR3 DNA sequence: TGCGCCAGCAGTACTGGGACAGGACAAGAGACCCAGTACTTC. It codes for CASSTGTGQETQYF.

The chain couples TRBV28 to TRBJ1-6; TRBD1 matches 7 bases. CDR1 and CDR2 from the germline V gene are MDHEN and SYDVKM. V shed 6 bases, J shed 1 base, and the junction held 6 bases outside the gene matches. The CDR3 is made up of 16 amino acids. The CDR3 loop reads CASSLDRASYNSPLHF. CDR3 in DNA: TGTGCCAGCAGCCTCGACAGGGCATCCTATAATTCACCCCTCCACTTT. The full variable domain, its missing parts supplied by reference TRBV28 and TRBJ1-6, is DVKVTQSSRYLVKRTGEKVFLECVQDMDHENMFWYRQDPGLGLRLIYFSYDVKMKEKGDIPEGYSVSREKKERFSLILESASTNQTSMYLCASSLDRASYNSPLHFGNGTRLTVT.

V and J are TRBV15 and TRBJ2-3; the match to TRBD1 covers 8 bases. This CDR3 has 17 amino acids. Germline CDR1 reads LNHNV; CDR2 reads YYDKDF (reference sequence). V shed 1 base, J shed 4 bases, and the junction held 10 bases outside the gene matches. The CDR3 protein is CATSRVRQGAWPDTQYF. The CDR3 DNA is TGTGCCACCAGCAGAGTTCGTCAGGGGGCTTGGCCAGATACGCAGTATTTT.

The genes are TRBV5-1 and TRBJ1-5; 9 bases align to TRBD1. CDR3 size: 15 residues. The trim removed 4 bases at V and 1 base at J, leaving 3 bases unmatched. Germline loops: CDR1 SGHRS, CDR2 YFSETQ. The CDR3 sequence is CASSTGTGSNQPQHF. For the CDR3, the DNA is TGCGCCAGCAGCACCGGGACAGGGAGCAATCAGCCCCAGCATTTT.

This clone has just a few counts. The genes are TRBV5-8 and TRBJ2-7; D not resolved. Germline V lookup: CDR1 SGHTS, CDR2 YDEGEE. V lost 0 bases, J lost 6 bases, and 10 bases lay in between. This CDR3 has 13 amino acids. The CDR3 reads CASSLGRVGEQYV. DNA for the CDR3: TGTGCCAGCAGCTTGGGACGGGTCGGCGAGCAGTACGTC.

The V gene is TRBV30, the J gene TRBJ1-6, with D possibly matching TRBD1 (5 bases). The V gene's germline CDR1 is GTSNPN and CDR2 SVGIG (reference sequence). The CDR3 loop spans 13 amino acids. Trimming left V 6 bases short and J 10 bases short, with 16 bases between. In nucleotides, the CDR3 is TGTGCCTGCTCAGGGCAGGGCGACTCACCCCTCCACTTT. As protein: CACSGQGDSPLHF.

The J gene is TRBJ1-3, the V gene TRBV5-6, with a tentative D call TRBD1 (5 bases). Trimming took off 0 bases at V and 7 bases at J, with 8 bases between the two ends. The V gene's germline CDR1 is SGHDT and CDR2 YYEEEE. This CDR3 has 13 residues. The CDR3 loop is CASSLAGVNTIYF. The CDR3, as DNA: TGTGCCAGCAGCTTGGCGGGGGTGAACACCATATATTTT.

This sequence joins TRBV4-3 and TRBJ2-5; the D gene is possibly TRBD2 (5 bases). V shed 0 bases and J shed 7 bases, with 9 bases lying between them. Germline V gene sequence: CDR1 LGHNA, CDR2 YSLEER. This CDR3 is built from 13 residues. Here the CDR3 DNA reads TGCGCCAGCAGCCAAGAAGAGGGCTTGACCCAGTACTTC. Amino acids: CASSQEEGLTQYF.

The V call is TRBV30, the J call TRBJ2-1; D unclear. The CDR3 is 11 amino acids. Germline-derived CDR1 and CDR2 are GTSNPN and SVGIG (reference sequence). Between the trimmed V and J ends, which lost 6 bases and 10 bases, there was a span of 13 bases. CDR3 bases: TGTGCCTGCGGTGAAGCGCGGGAGCAGTTCTTC. It translates to CACGEAREQFF.

V gene TRBV10-1 combines with J gene TRBJ2-7, with TRBD2 identical over 8 bases. J lost 3 bases, V lost 2 bases, and 9 bases had no gene match. In germline, CDR1 is WNHNN, CDR2 SYGVQD (reference sequence). This CDR3 spans 16 amino acids. The CDR3 loop reads CASSEPRSGSVYEQYV. The CDR3, as DNA: TGCGCCAGCAGTGAGCCGCGAAGCGGGAGTGTCTACGAGCAGTACGTC.

This chain uses TRBV30 with TRBJ2-5; D may be TRBD2 (5 bases). The CDR3 extends over 14 amino acids. CDR1 and CDR2 from the germline V gene are GTSNPN and SVGIG (reference sequence). The CDR3 here is CALVSPRDPWTQYF. In DNA, the CDR3 is TGTGCGCTGGTTTCCCCCCGGGATCCGTGGACCCAGTACTTC.

The table lists this clone with a few counts. This chain links TRBV5-6 with TRBJ2-1, with 10 bases that match TRBD1. The V segment lost 3 bases and the J segment 7 bases; nucleotides outside the gene matches: 7. Germline CDR1 is SGHDT and CDR2 is YYEEEE. This CDR3 spans 15 amino acids. CDR3: CASSSGTGATNEQFF. The DNA for the CDR3 is TGTGCCAGCAGCTCCGGGACAGGGGCTACGAATGAGCAGTTCTTC.

J is TRBJ2-1 and V is TRBV6-5; TRBD2 might be the D (6 bases). Germline-derived CDR1 and CDR2 are MNHEY and SVGAGI. The CDR3 runs to 16 residues. V gave up 2 bases and J gave up 0 bases, with 11 bases separating them. CDR3 nucleotide sequence: TGTGCCAGCAGTTACCTGCGGGGCAGCTCCTACAATGAGCAGTTCTTC. It specifies CASSYLRGSSYNEQFF.

V gene TRBV7-2 combines with J gene TRBJ1-1, with D unclear. Germline V gene lookup returns CDR1 SGHTA and CDR2 FQGNSA. The CDR3 length is 16 residues. Trimming removed 1 base from V and 4 bases from J, with 16 bases in between. CDR3 sequence: CASSLGGGRWSTEAFF. The CDR3 region has the DNA TGTGCCAGCAGCTTAGGTGGAGGGCGTTGGTCCACTGAAGCTTTCTTT.

The rearrangement links TRBV30 to TRBJ2-3; 8 bases fit TRBD1. This CDR3 has 14 amino acids. CDR1 GTSNPN and CDR2 SVGIG come from the germline V gene (reference sequence). The trim removed 0 bases at V and 1 base at J, leaving 0 bases unmatched. Here the CDR3 DNA reads TGTGCCTGGAGTGTACAGGGGGGCACAGATACGCAGTATTTT. As protein: CAWSVQGGTDTQYF.

V is TRBV5-8 and J is TRBJ1-3; D unresolved. Germline V gene data show CDR1 as SGHTS and CDR2 as YDEGEE. V was shortened by 2 bases and J by 2 bases, with 8 bases between the two germline ends. The CDR3 extends over 14 amino acids. The chain's CDR3 is CASSFTGTGNTIYF. CDR3 DNA: TGTGCCAGCAGCTTTACCGGTACTGGAAACACCATATATTTT.

The rearrangement joins TRBV6-5 to TRBJ2-7, with a possible D match to TRBD2 (6 bases). Trimming stripped 5 bases from V and 2 bases from J, with 13 bases between. The CDR3 has 14 amino acids. The germline CDR1 and CDR2 sequences are MNHEY and SVGAGI. The CDR3 DNA reads as TGTGCCAGCAGTCGCGGGACGGAAGCCTACGAGCAGTACGTC. Its translation: CASSRGTEAYEQYV.

This clone has a count of ten or more. J is TRBJ2-5 and V is TRBV7-9, with 12 bases that match TRBD2. V shed 5 bases, J shed 7 bases, and the junction held 8 bases outside the gene matches. The CDR3 runs 15 residues. The V gene's germline CDR1 is SEHNR and CDR2 FQNEAQ (reference sequence). CDR3 nucleotide sequence: TGTGCCAGCAGCACGCGACTAGCGGGAGAGGGGACCCAGTACTTC. It encodes CASSTRLAGEGTQYF.

V gene TRBV7-2 combines with J gene TRBJ1-6; D not resolved. The CDR3 loop spans 16 amino acids. Germline V CDR1 and CDR2: SGHTA, FQGNSA. The ends were cut back, 5 bases at V and 2 bases at J, with 13 bases in the middle. The CDR3 nucleotides read TGTGCCAGCAGCCCCGTCTCGGGGACCTATAATTCACCCCTCCACTTT. This translates into CASSPVSGTYNSPLHF.

The rearrangement links TRBV19 to TRBJ2-1, with 8 bases identical to TRBD2. There are 17 residues in the CDR3. J gave up 6 bases and V 8 bases, and 18 bases lay outside the gene matches. From germline, CDR1 is LNHDA and CDR2 SQIVND (reference sequence). The CDR3 sequence is CASQPGLAGAFGNEQFF. The CDR3 DNA is TGTGCCAGTCAACCGGGGCTAGCGGGCGCCTTCGGCAATGAGCAGTTCTTC.